This TCR beta chain originates from a study of CD8 T cells in ankylosing spondylitis. Study-level findings and limits: Ankylosing spondylitis blood appeared to be characterized by a TCR beta motif of roughly eight highly homologous variants.

Per the germline V gene, CDR1 is DFQATT and CDR2 is SNEGSKA (reference sequence). The CDR3 is 15 amino acids. V lost 4 bases to trimming and J lost 4 bases; unmatched junction nucleotides: 10. TCRdb used MiXCR to reprocess the 5' RACE reads, holding one entry per CDR3 protein. Altogether hundreds of thousands of distinct CDR3 sequences are present, 12% being singletons, with the ten largest covering about 0.49%. This clonotype was seen repeatedly, ten times or more. Its antigen is undetermined. This receptor was taken from a male donor with ankylosing spondylitis. Material for sequencing was blood, either unsorted or a sorted T cell fraction (not recorded which). The chain joins TRBV20-1 to TRBJ1-5; 7 bases align to TRBD1. CDR3 loop: CSATSGTASNQPQHF. DNA of the CDR3: TGCAGTGCTACCTCAGGGACAGCTTCTAATCAGCCCCAGCATTTT.